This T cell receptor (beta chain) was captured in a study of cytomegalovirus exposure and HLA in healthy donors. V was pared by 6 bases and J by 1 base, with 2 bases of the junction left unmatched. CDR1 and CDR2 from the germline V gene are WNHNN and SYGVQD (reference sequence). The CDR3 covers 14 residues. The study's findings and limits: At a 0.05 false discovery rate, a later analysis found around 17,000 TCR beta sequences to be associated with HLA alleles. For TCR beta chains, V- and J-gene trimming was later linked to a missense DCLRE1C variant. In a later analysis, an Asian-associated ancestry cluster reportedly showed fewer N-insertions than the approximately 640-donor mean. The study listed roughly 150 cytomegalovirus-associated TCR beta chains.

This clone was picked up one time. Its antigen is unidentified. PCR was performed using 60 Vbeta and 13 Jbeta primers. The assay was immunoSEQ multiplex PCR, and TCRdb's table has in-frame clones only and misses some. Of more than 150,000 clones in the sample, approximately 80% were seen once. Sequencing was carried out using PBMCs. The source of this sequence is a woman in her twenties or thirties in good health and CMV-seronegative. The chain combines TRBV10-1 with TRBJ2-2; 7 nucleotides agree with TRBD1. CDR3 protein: CASRGDRNTGELFF. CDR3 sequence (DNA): TGCGCCAGCAGAGGGGACAGGAACACCGGGGAGCTGTTTTTT.